This entry lists 17 T cell receptor beta chains sequenced from one sample in a study of Ad26.COV2.S vaccination and SARS-CoV-2 variants. Specified treatment: around 19 received Ad26.COV2.S at low or high dose, single or two shots; 5 received placebo; per-sample allocation not given. Material that was analyzed had been drawn on day 63 after the first vaccine or placebo injection. TCRdb's copy holds only in-frame clones and misses some; the assay was immunoSEQ multiplex PCR. Of 300,000 to 350,000 clones in the sample, about 86% were seen once. Sequencing used peripheral blood, obtained in a trial of Ad26.COV2.S vaccine versus placebo. The receptors here all came from a person aged 18 to 59 who received the Ad26.COV2.S COVID-19 vaccine or a placebo.

The chain recombines TRBV5-6 with TRBJ1-1; 8 positions agree with TRBD1. The CDR3 is made up of 17 amino acids. With 2 bases clipped from V and 1 base from J, the junction kept 10 bases outside the gene matches. Germline lookup yields CDR1 SGHDT and CDR2 YYEEEE. The CDR3 here is CASSFWTGLPPNTEAFF. CDR3 DNA sequence: TGTGCCAGCAGCTTCTGGACAGGGCTGCCCCCGAACACTGAAGCTTTCTTT.

This chain connects TRBV9 to TRBJ2-3, with 8 bases matching TRBD2. V lost 4 bases to trimming and J lost 6 bases; unmatched junction nucleotides: 19. CDR3 size: 18 residues. The V gene's germline CDR1 is SGDLS and CDR2 YYNGEE. The CDR3 DNA reads as TGTGCCAGCAGCCCCCCCCCACAAGCGGGGGCCTCCCTGGATACGCAGTATTTT. Its protein product is CASSPPPQAGASLDTQYF. The whole variable domain, filled in from reference TRBV9 and TRBJ2-3, reads DSGVTQTPKHLITATGQRVTLRCSPRSGDLSVYWYQQSLDQGLQFLIQYYNGEERAKGNILERFSAQQFPDLHSELNLSSLELGDSALYFCASSPPPQAGASLDTQYFGPGTRLTVL.

The genes are TRBV4-3 and TRBJ2-1, with D possibly called TRBD1 or TRBD2 (5 bases each). Per the germline V gene, CDR1 is LGHNA and CDR2 is YSLEER. This CDR3 has 15 amino acids. Trimming removed 0 bases from V and 9 bases from J, with 15 bases in between. The CDR3 nucleotides read TGCGCCAGCAGCCAAGATGAGGGGACGCCTGGTGAGCAGTTCTTC. This encodes CASSQDEGTPGEQFF.

The V call is TRBV10-1, the J call TRBJ1-3, with no clear D. CDR1 WNHNN and CDR2 SYGVQD come from the germline V gene (reference sequence). Trimming pared 8 bases from V and 1 base from J, leaving 9 bases between. The CDR3 contains 13 residues. The CDR3, as DNA: TGCGCCAGCCAACGGGGATCTGGAAACACCATATATTTT. Protein product: CASQRGSGNTIYF.

This chain links TRBV5-4 with TRBJ1-1, with 7 bases aligning to TRBD1. V shed 2 bases and J 4 bases; nucleotides not matched to a gene: 8. The CDR3 sequence is 15 residues long. Germline V gene data show CDR1 as SGHNT and CDR2 as YYREEE (reference sequence). DNA of the CDR3: TGTGCCAGCAGCTTAACAGGGGTTGTTATCACTGAAGCTTTCTTT. Translation: CASSLTGVVITEAFF.

The sample holds a few counts of this clone. V is TRBV6-6 and J is TRBJ1-2; D unclear. The germline CDR1 and CDR2 sequences are MNHNY and SVGAGI (reference sequence). The germline V and J ends were trimmed by 6 bases and 6 bases, with 14 bases remaining between them. The CDR3 consists of 13 residues. The CDR3, as DNA: TGTGCCAGCAGCCCTGAGCTAAATAATGGCTACACCTTC. Amino acid sequence: CASSPELNNGYTF.

V gene TRBV7-9 combines with J gene TRBJ2-7, with no clear D. V dropped 5 bases and J dropped 3 bases, with 14 bases sitting between them. CDR1 and CDR2 from the germline V gene are SEHNR and FQNEAQ (reference sequence). The CDR3 loop spans 14 amino acids. The CDR3: CASSLMGLDYEQYF. CDR3 nucleotide sequence: TGTGCCAGCAGCCTCATGGGTCTTGACTACGAGCAGTACTTC. Full variable domain (remainder filled in from reference TRBV7-9 and TRBJ2-7): DTGVSQNPRHKITKRGQNVTFRCDPISEHNRLYWYRQTLGQGPEFLTYFQNEAQLEKSRLLSDRFSAERPKGSFSTLEIQRTEQGDSAMYLCASSLMGLDYEQYFGPGTRLTVT.

V usage is TRBV29-1 and J usage is TRBJ2-1; TRBD2 matches at 8 bases. J lost 8 bases, V lost 7 bases, and 4 bases had no gene match. Looked up from germline, CDR1 is SQVTM and CDR2 is ANQGSEA. This CDR3 has 11 amino acids. The CDR3 spells CSGVAGYEQFF. The CDR3 DNA is TGCAGCGGGGTAGCGGGGTATGAGCAGTTCTTC.

The chain joins TRBV11-2 to TRBJ1-6; no reliable D call. Germline V CDR1 and CDR2: SGHAT, FQNNGV. The V and J ends lost 5 bases and 0 bases respectively, with 8 bases between them. The CDR3 spans 15 residues. In DNA, the CDR3 is TGTGCCAGCAGCCCTGTAGACTCCTATAATTCACCCCTCCACTTT. Amino acids: CASSPVDSYNSPLHF.

The chain employs TRBV5-1 and TRBJ1-2, with D maybe TRBD1 (5 bases). This CDR3 comprises 14 residues. CDR1 SGHRS and CDR2 YFSETQ come from the germline V gene. V was trimmed by 4 bases and J by 3 bases, leaving 13 bases between them. The CDR3 region is CASSPREGDYGYTF. As DNA, the CDR3 is TGCGCCAGCAGCCCGCGAGAAGGGGACTATGGCTACACCTTC.

This clone was counted only a few times. The chain carries TRBV9 and TRBJ1-4; 10 nucleotides line up with TRBD1. Germline V gene lookup returns CDR1 SGDLS and CDR2 YYNGEE. V gave up 0 bases and J gave up 7 bases; unmatched junction bases: 6. This CDR3 region has 16 residues. The CDR3 is CASSVGTGGEGEKLFF. CDR3 nucleotides: TGTGCCAGCAGCGTAGGGACAGGGGGAGAAGGTGAAAAACTGTTTTTT.

The chain employs TRBV11-2 and TRBJ2-5, with D possibly matching TRBD2 (6 bases). CDR1 and CDR2 from the germline V gene are SGHAT and FQNNGV. This CDR3 spans 13 amino acids. The V and J ends lost 3 bases and 5 bases respectively, with 10 bases between them. The chain's CDR3 is CASSLGLLETQYF. The CDR3, as DNA: TGTGCCAGCAGCTTGGGACTTTTGGAGACCCAGTACTTC.

The rearrangement uses TRBV18 and TRBJ1-5; D is unclear. From germline, CDR1 is KGHSH and CDR2 LQKENI. The CDR3 contains 13 residues. The V gene lost 5 bases and the J gene lost 5 bases, with 10 bases spanning the gap. The chain's CDR3 is CASSEKRDQPQHF. As DNA, the CDR3 is TGTGCCAGCTCAGAGAAGAGGGATCAGCCCCAGCATTTT. Complete variable domain (other parts from reference TRBV18 and TRBJ1-5): NAGVMQNPRHLVRRRGQEARLRCSPMKGHSHVYWYRQLPEEGLKFMVYLQKENIIDESGMPKERFSAEFPKEGPSILRIQQVVRGDSAAYFCASSEKRDQPQHFGDGTRLSIL.

V gene TRBV19 combines with J gene TRBJ2-7; TRBD2 matches 7 bases. Trimming at V came to 3 bases and at J to 5 bases, leaving 10 bases not matched to a gene. Germline V gene sequence: CDR1 LNHDA, CDR2 SQIVND (reference sequence). This CDR3 region has 15 residues. In nucleotides, the CDR3 is TGTGCCAGTAGTATCGGGCTAGCGGCCGGGGACGAGCAGTACTTC. Amino acids: CASSIGLAAGDEQYF.

The chain is built from TRBV27 and TRBJ1-2; TRBD1 matches at 7 bases. Losses at the gene ends were 3 bases for V and 4 bases for J; bases not matched to a gene: 8. The length of the CDR3 is 15 residues. CDR1 is MNHEY, CDR2 SMNVEV, per germline (reference sequence). Here the CDR3 DNA reads TGTGCCAGCAGTTTTACGAAGGGACAGATCTATGGCTACACCTTC. Encoded protein: CASSFTKGQIYGYTF.

The CDR3: CASSIQRGGQNEQFF. CDR3 coding DNA: TGTGCCAGCAGCATACAGCGGGGGGGCCAGAATGAGCAGTTCTTC. The chain employs TRBV7-2 and TRBJ2-1; 10 bases map to TRBD2. Germline CDR1 and CDR2: SGHTA and FQGNSA. V trimming: 5 bases; J trimming: 7 bases; junction bases outside the gene matches: 8. The CDR3 runs to 15 residues.

V usage is TRBV10-3 and J usage is TRBJ1-2; D not certain. V lost 5 bases to trimming and J lost 0 bases, with 7 bases between them. Germline loops: CDR1 ENHRY, CDR2 SYGVKD. There are 13 residues in the CDR3. The CDR3 protein is CAISLDPNYGYTF. The CDR3 DNA sequence: TGTGCCATCAGTTTGGACCCTAACTATGGCTACACCTTC.